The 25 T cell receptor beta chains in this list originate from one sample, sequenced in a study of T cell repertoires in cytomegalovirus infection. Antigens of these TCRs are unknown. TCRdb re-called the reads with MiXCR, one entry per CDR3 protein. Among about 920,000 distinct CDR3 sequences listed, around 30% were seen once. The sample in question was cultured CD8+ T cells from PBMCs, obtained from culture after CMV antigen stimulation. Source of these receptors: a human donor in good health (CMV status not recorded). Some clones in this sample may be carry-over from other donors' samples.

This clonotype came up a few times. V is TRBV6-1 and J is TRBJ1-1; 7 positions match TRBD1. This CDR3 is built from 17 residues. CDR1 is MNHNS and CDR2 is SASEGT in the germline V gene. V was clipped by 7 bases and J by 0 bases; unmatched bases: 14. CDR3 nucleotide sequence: TGTGCCAGCATCCTCCCTGGGACAGAGATCATGAACACTGAAGCTTTCTTT. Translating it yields CASILPGTEIMNTEAFF.

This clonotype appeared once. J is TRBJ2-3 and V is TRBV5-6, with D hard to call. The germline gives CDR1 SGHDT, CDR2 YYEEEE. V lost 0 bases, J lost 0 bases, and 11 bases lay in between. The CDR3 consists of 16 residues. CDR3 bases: TGTGCCAGCAGCTTGGTTAGGGTCCTTAGCACAGATACGCAGTATTTT. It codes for CASSLVRVLSTDTQYF.

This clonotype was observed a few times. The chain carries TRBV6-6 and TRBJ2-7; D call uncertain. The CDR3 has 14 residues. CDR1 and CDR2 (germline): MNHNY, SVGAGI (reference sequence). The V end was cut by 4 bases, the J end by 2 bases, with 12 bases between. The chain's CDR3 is CASSLGTYPYEQYV. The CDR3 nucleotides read TGTGCCAGCAGTTTGGGAACGTACCCCTACGAGCAGTACGTC.

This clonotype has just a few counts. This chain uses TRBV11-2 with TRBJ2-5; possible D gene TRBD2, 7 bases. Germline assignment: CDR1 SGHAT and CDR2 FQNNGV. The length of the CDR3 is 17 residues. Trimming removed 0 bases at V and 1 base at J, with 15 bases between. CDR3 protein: CASSLDREGGAQETQYF. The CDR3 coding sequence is TGTGCCAGCAGCTTAGATCGGGAAGGGGGGGCCCAAGAGACCCAGTACTTC.

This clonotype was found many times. CDR3 in amino acids: CASSLNGGDEQFF. The DNA for the CDR3 is TGTGCCAGCAGCTTAAACGGGGGGGATGAGCAGTTCTTC. The chain recombines TRBV7-9 with TRBJ2-1; the match to TRBD2 covers 8 bases. This CDR3 comprises 13 residues. Germline assignment: CDR1 SEHNR and CDR2 FQNEAQ (reference sequence). V lost 2 bases and J lost 8; bases outside the gene matches: 2.

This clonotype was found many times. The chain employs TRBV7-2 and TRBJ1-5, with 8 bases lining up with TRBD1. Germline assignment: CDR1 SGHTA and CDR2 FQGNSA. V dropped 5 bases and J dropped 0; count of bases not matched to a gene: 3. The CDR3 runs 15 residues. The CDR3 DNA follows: TGTGCCAGCAGCGCCGGGACAGGTAGCAATCAGCCCCAGCATTTT. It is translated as CASSAGTGSNQPQHF.

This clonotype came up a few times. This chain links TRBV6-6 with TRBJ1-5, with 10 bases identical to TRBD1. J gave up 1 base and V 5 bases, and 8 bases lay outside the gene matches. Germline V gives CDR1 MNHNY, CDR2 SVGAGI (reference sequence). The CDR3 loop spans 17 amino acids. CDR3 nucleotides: TGTGCCAGCAGTGAGGACAGGGGGTATCCCAGCAATCAGCCCCAGCATTTT. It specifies CASSEDRGYPSNQPQHF.

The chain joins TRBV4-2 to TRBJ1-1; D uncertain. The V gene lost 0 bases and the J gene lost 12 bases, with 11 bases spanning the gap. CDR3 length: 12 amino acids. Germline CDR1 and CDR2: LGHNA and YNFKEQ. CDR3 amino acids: CASSQDLGETFF. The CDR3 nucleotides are TGTGCCAGCAGCCAAGACCTCGGAGAAACTTTCTTT.

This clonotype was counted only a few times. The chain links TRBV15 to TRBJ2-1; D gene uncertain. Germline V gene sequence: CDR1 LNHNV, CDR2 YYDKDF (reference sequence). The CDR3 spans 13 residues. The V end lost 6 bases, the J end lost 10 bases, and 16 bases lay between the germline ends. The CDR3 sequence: CATSPIYQQEQFF. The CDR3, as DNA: TGTGCCACCAGTCCGATCTACCAACAGGAGCAGTTCTTC.

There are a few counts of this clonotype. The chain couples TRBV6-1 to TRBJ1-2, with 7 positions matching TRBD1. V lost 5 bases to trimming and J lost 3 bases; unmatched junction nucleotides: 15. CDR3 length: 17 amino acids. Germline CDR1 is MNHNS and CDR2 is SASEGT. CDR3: CASSPRPLGQDYYGYTF. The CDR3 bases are TGTGCCAGCAGTCCTCGACCTTTAGGACAGGATTACTATGGCTACACCTTC.

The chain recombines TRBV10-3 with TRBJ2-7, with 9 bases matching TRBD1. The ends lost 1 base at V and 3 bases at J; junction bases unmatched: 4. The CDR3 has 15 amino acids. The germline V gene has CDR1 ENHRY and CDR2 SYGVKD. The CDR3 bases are TGTGCCATCAGTGAGTACGGACAGGGGAACTACGAGCAGTACGTC. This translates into CAISEYGQGNYEQYV.

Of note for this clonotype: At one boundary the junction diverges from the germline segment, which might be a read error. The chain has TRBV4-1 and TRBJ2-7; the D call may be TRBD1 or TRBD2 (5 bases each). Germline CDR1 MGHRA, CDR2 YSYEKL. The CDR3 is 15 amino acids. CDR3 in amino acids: CTSSQRDGSFYEQYF. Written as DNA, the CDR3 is TGCACCAGCAGCCAGAGGGACGGTAGTTTCTACGAGCAGTACTTC.

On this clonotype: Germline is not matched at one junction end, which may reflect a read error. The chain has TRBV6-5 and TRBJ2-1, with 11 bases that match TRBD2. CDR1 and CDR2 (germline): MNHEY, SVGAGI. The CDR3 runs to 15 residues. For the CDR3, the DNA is TGTACCAGCAATCTAGCGGGGGGCTCCTACAATGAGCAGTTCTTC. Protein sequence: CTSNLAGGSYNEQFF.

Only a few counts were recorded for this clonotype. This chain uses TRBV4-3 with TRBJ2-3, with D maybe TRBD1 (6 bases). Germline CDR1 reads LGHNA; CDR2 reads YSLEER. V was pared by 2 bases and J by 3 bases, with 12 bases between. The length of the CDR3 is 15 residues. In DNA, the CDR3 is TGCGCCAGCAGCCAAACAACAGGGCGAACAGATACGCAGTATTTT. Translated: CASSQTTGRTDTQYF.

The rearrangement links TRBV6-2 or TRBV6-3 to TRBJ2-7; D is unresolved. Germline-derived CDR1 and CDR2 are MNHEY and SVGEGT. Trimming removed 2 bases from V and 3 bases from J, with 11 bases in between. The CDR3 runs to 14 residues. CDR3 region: CASSYGDTFYEQYV. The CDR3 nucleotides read TGTGCCAGCAGTTACGGAGACACTTTCTACGAGCAGTACGTC.

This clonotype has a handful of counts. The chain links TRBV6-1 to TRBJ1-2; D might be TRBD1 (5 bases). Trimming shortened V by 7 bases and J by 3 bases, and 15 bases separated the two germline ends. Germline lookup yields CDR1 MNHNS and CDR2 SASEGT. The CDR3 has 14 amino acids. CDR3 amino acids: CASTPRGGDYGYTF. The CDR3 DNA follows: TGTGCCAGCACCCCAAGGGGAGGGGACTATGGCTACACCTTC.

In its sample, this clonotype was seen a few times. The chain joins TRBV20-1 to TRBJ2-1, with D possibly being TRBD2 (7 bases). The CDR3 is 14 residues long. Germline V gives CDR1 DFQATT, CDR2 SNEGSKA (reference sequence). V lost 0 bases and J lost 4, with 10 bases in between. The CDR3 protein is CSARDGGRYNEQFF. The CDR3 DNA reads TGCAGTGCTAGAGACGGGGGGCGTTACAATGAGCAGTTCTTC.

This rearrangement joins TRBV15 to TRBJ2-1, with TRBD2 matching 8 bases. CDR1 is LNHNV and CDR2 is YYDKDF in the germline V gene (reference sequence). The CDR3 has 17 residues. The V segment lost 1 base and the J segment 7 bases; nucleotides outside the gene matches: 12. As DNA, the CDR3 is TGTGCCACCAGCAGAGCCCTCCCCGGGGGGGCTAGGAATGAGCAGTTCTTC. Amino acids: CATSRALPGGARNEQFF. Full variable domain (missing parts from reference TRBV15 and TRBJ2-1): DAMVIQNPRYQVTQFGKPVTLSCSQTLNHNVMYWYQQKSSQAPKLLFHYYDKDFNNEADTPDNFQSRRPNTSFCFLDIRSPGLGDTAMYLCATSRALPGGARNEQFFGPGTRLTVL.

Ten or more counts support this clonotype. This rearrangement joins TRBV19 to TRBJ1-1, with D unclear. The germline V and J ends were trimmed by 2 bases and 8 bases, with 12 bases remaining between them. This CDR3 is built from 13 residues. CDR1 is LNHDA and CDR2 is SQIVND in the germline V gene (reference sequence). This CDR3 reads CASSISSQREAFF. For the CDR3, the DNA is TGTGCCAGTAGTATAAGTAGCCAGAGGGAAGCTTTCTTT.

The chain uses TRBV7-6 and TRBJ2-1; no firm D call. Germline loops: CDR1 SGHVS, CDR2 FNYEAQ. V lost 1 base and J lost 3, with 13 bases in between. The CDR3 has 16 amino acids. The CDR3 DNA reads TGTGCCAGCAGCTTAGAAGACGGTGCGGTCTACAATGAGCAGTTCTTC. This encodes CASSLEDGAVYNEQFF.

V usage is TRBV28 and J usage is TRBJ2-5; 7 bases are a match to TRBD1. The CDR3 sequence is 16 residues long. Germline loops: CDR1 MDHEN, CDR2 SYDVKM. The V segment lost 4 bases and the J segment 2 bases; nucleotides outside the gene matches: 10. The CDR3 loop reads CASSSRGTVPQETQYF. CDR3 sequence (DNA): TGTGCCAGCAGTTCGAGAGGGACAGTACCTCAAGAGACCCAGTACTTC.

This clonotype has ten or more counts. The CDR3 nucleotides read TGTGCCAGCAGTAGATACCAGGGGGCGGGCTATGGCTACACCTTC. This translates into CASSRYQGAGYGYTF. The chain couples TRBV7-8 to TRBJ1-2, with TRBD1 matching 8 bases. The V gene end was trimmed by 6 bases and the J gene end by 4 bases; junction bases not matched to a gene: 10. The CDR3 loop spans 15 amino acids. CDR1 is SGHVS, CDR2 FQNEAQ, per germline.

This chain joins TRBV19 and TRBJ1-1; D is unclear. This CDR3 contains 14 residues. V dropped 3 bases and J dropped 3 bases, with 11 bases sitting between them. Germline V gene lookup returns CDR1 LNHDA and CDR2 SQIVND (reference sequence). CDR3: CASSITGWDTEAFF. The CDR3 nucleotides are TGTGCCAGTAGTATTACGGGGTGGGACACTGAAGCTTTCTTT.

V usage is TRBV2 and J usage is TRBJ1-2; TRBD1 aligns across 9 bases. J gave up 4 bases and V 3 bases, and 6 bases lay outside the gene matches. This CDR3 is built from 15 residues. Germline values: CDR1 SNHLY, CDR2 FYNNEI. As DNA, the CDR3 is TGTGCCAGCAGTGACTGGGACAGGGCTTCCTATGGCTACACCTTC. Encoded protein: CASSDWDRASYGYTF.

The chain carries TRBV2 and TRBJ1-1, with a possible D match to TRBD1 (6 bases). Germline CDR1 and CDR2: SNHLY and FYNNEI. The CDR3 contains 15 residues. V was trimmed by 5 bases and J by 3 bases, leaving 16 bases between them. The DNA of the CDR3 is TGTGCCAGCAGTCTTTACCACAGGGTGGACACTGAAGCTTTCTTT. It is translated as CASSLYHRVDTEAFF.